This T cell receptor (beta chain) was found in a study of TIL therapy for anti-PD-1-resistant metastatic lung cancer. In the study overall: Tumor harvest preceded PD-1/PD-L1 blockade, followed by nivolumab treatment. Study conclusions and caveats: After infusion, TIL clonotypes partly replaced peripheral T cells and declined over months. The cohort had more treatment-naive, never-smoker and oncogene-addicted patients than typical.

This CDR3 has 15 amino acids. V lost 2 bases and J lost 1, with 12 bases in between. Germline-derived CDR1 and CDR2 are ENHRY and SYGVKD. Regarding this clone: Its target is unknown.

The libraries were made with immunoSEQ v3. Sequencing depth was about 2 million read pairs for survey level, about 5-6.5 million for deep. Produced via immunoSEQ multiplex PCR; TCRdb's table is partial and in-frame only. The data show more than 55,000 clones, under 75% seen once. The time point is: pre-treatment sample, taken before nivolumab and TIL therapy. This clonotype was sampled from a person aged 25 to 85 with non-small cell lung cancer. The input for sequencing was blood, taken at baseline. This chain joins TRBV10-3 and TRBJ2-7, with D perhaps TRBD2 (7 bases). CDR3: CAISEGGGPSYEQYF. CDR3 DNA: TGTGCCATCAGTGAGGGCGGGGGCCCTTCCTACGAGCAGTACTTC.